Listed below are T cell receptor beta chains from one sample, sequenced in a study of cytotoxic CD8 clonotypes in ibrutinib-treated CLL. The protocol was immunoSEQ multiplex PCR, while the TCRdb copy is restricted to in-frame clones and leaves out a portion. This sample has approximately 330,000 clones; approximately 80% occur once, and the top ten carry 5.5% to 8%. Source: PBMCs, taken before ibrutinib treatment. These receptors were obtained from a human donor with chronic lymphocytic leukemia. The CDR3 runs from the conserved cysteine through the conserved F or W. Fields, in order: clone size, V gene, J gene, D gene, CDR3 DNA, CDR3 protein. A D gene is named only where the DNA matches it firmly. The size of a clone is reported for some rows only, either as once, few or many, or as a class for expanded clones.

size: NA
V: TRBV9
J: TRBJ2-1
D: NA
DNA: TGTGCCAGCAGCGTAGACTTAAGCTCCTACAATGAGCAGTTCTTC
CDR3: CASSVDLSSYNEQFF

size: NA
V: TRBV9
J: TRBJ1-2
D: TRBD1
DNA: TGTGCCAGCAGCGCTAGGACAGGGAACTATGGCTACACCTTC
CDR3: CASSARTGNYGYTF

size: NA
V: TRBV9
J: TRBJ2-1
D: NA
DNA: TGTGCCAGCAGCGTAATTCCCGGGAGTACTTACAATGAGCAGTTCTTC
CDR3: CASSVIPGSTYNEQFF

size: NA
V: TRBV5-1
J: TRBJ2-1
D: TRBD2
DNA: TGCGCCAGCAGCTTTGGGACTAGTTTCAATGAGCAGTTCTTC
CDR3: CASSFGTSFNEQFF

size: NA
V: TRBV19
J: TRBJ2-5
D: NA
DNA: TGTGCCAGTATACAAGGGGGGACCCAGTACTTC
CDR3: CASIQGGTQYF

size: NA
V: TRBV30
J: TRBJ2-7
D: NA
DNA: TGTGCCTTGACGGGCGGGAAGCAATTCTACGAGCAGTACTTC
CDR3: CALTGGKQFYEQYF

size: NA
V: TRBV19
J: TRBJ1-4
D: NA
DNA: TGTGCCAGTAGTAGGACACAAGAGTCAACTAATGAAAAACTGTTTTTT
CDR3: CASSRTQESTNEKLFF

size: NA
V: TRBV4-3
J: TRBJ2-1
D: NA
DNA: TGCGCCAGCAGCCAAGATCGTTGGGTCCTCGAGCAGTTCTTC
CDR3: CASSQDRWVLEQFF

size: NA
V: TRBV2
J: TRBJ2-1
D: NA
DNA: TGTGCCAGCACCCGCGTCGGGGGCGCGGAGCAGTTCTTC
CDR3: CASTRVGGAEQFF

size: NA
V: TRBV28
J: TRBJ2-5
D: TRBD1
DNA: TGTGCCAGCAGTTTATCAGGACAGGGGAGTGAGACCCAGTACTTC
CDR3: CASSLSGQGSETQYF

size: once
V: TRBV7-9
J: TRBJ2-7
D: TRBD1
DNA: TGTGCCAGCAGCGACGGGACAGGGGATTACGAGCAGTACTTC
CDR3: CASSDGTGDYEQYF

size: NA
V: TRBV5-6
J: TRBJ2-1
D: TRBD2
DNA: TGTGCCAGCAGCTTGGTTCTAGCGGGAGGTCAAGAGCAGTTCTTC
CDR3: CASSLVLAGGQEQFF

size: NA
V: TRBV7-9
J: TRBJ2-1
D: NA
DNA: TGTGCCAGCAGCTTAGTCCTCGATGAGCAGTTCTTC
CDR3: CASSLVLDEQFF

size: NA
V: TRBV30
J: TRBJ1-3
D: NA
DNA: TGTGCCTGGAGTGTACGGGGAGGACCTGGAAACACCATATATTTT
CDR3: CAWSVRGGPGNTIYF

size: once
V: TRBV11-2
J: TRBJ2-7
D: NA
DNA: TGTGCCAGCAGCCCCCCCTACGGCACCTACGAGCAGTACTTC
CDR3: CASSPPYGTYEQYF

size: NA
V: TRBV19
J: TRBJ2-3
D: TRBD2
DNA: TGTGCCAGTACTAGCGGGAGTGGGGGAGGCACAGATACGCAGTATTTT
CDR3: CASTSGSGGGTDTQYF

size: NA
V: TRBV29-1
J: TRBJ1-2
D: NA
DNA: TGCAGCGGATGGGGGGGAAGCTATGGCTACACCTTC
CDR3: CSGWGGSYGYTF

size: NA
V: TRBV28
J: TRBJ1-5
D: NA
DNA: TGTGCCAGCAGTTTAAGGTTTTACAATCAGCCCCAGCATTTT
CDR3: CASSLRFYNQPQHF

size: NA
V: TRBV9
J: TRBJ2-3
D: NA
DNA: TGTGCCAGCAGTGCAACAGTCGGCCCAGATACGCAGTATTTT
CDR3: CASSATVGPDTQYF

size: NA
V: TRBV7-6
J: TRBJ1-1
D: NA
DNA: TGTGCCAGCAGCACCGGACCTATGAACACTGAAGCTTTCTTT
CDR3: CASSTGPMNTEAFF

size: NA
V: TRBV30
J: TRBJ1-2
D: NA
DNA: TGTGCCTGGAGTTACGGAGTATCTGGCTACACCTTC
CDR3: CAWSYGVSGYTF

size: NA
V: TRBV10-3
J: TRBJ1-5
D: TRBD1
DNA: TGTGCCATCAGTGCCGGGACAGGGTTTCAGCCCCAGCATTTT
CDR3: CAISAGTGFQPQHF

size: NA
V: TRBV6-5
J: TRBJ1-2
D: TRBD1
DNA: TGTGCCAGCAGTTCACAGGGGCCTGGTGGCTACACCTTC
CDR3: CASSSQGPGGYTF

size: NA
V: TRBV4-2
J: TRBJ2-1
D: TRBD2
DNA: TGTGCCAGCAGCCAAGACCTAGCGGGAGCCTACAATGAGCAGTTCTTC
CDR3: CASSQDLAGAYNEQFF

size: NA
V: TRBV6-5
J: TRBJ2-7
D: TRBD1
DNA: TGTGCCAGCAGTTCCCCGGGACAGGGGGCTCGGGAGCAGTACTTC
CDR3: CASSSPGQGAREQYF

size: NA
V: TRBV29-1
J: TRBJ2-3
D: TRBD2
DNA: TGCAGCGTTGAATCCCGGGGACTAGCGGGGCTCATGCATCCCACAGATACGCAGTATTTT
CDR3: CSVESRGLAGLMHPTDTQYF

size: NA
V: TRBV7-2
J: TRBJ2-1
D: TRBD2
DNA: TGTGCCAGCAGCCTCGGACTAGCGGGTGAGAATGAGCAGTTCTTC
CDR3: CASSLGLAGENEQFF

size: NA
V: TRBV7-2
J: TRBJ2-3
D: NA
DNA: TGTGCCAGCAGCCAATGGGTGTCTAGCACAGATACGCAGTATTTT
CDR3: CASSQWVSSTDTQYF

size: few
V: TRBV27
J: TRBJ1-5
D: NA
DNA: TGTGCCAGCAGACCGGGCGTCGGGCCCCAGCATTTT
CDR3: CASRPGVGPQHF

size: NA
V: TRBV7-9
J: TRBJ2-4
D: NA
DNA: TGTGCCAGCAGCTTAAATGTTAGCTCTTGGAACATTCAGTACTTC
CDR3: CASSLNVSSWNIQYF

size: NA
V: TRBV9
J: TRBJ2-1
D: TRBD2
DNA: TGTGCCAGCAGCCTCACTAGCGGGGACTACAATGAGCAGTTCTTC
CDR3: CASSLTSGDYNEQFF

size: NA
V: TRBV9
J: TRBJ2-3
D: NA
DNA: TGTGCCAGCAACACAGACAGCCGACGCACAGATACGCAGTATTTT
CDR3: CASNTDSRRTDTQYF

size: NA
V: TRBV5-6
J: TRBJ1-1
D: NA
DNA: TGTGCCAGCAGCTTGGGACTGCTGAACACTGAAGCTTTCTTT
CDR3: CASSLGLLNTEAFF

size: many
V: TRBV28
J: TRBJ1-2
D: TRBD1
DNA: TGTGCCAGCAGTTTCACAGGGGTTGGCTACACCTTC
CDR3: CASSFTGVGYTF

size: few
V: TRBV5-4
J: TRBJ2-7
D: TRBD2
DNA: TGTGCCAGCAGCTCGGGACTAGCGGGAGGAGAAAGGGGCGAGCAGTACTTC
CDR3: CASSSGLAGGERGEQYF

size: few
V: TRBV9
J: TRBJ1-1
D: NA
DNA: TGTGCCAGCAGCGTAGGACGGGGATCTGAAGCTTTCTTT
CDR3: CASSVGRGSEAFF

size: NA
V: TRBV7-8
J: TRBJ1-2
D: TRBD1
DNA: TGTGCCAGCATAGGACAGGGCCTCAGGTCTCGTACCTTC
CDR3: CASIGQGLRSRTF

size: NA
V: TRBV9
J: TRBJ2-1
D: TRBD2
DNA: TGTGCCAGCAGCGTAGGTGGACTAGCGGTCAATGAGCAGTTCTTC
CDR3: CASSVGGLAVNEQFF

size: few
V: TRBV18
J: TRBJ2-7
D: TRBD2
DNA: TGTGCCAGCTCACCTAGCGGGAGTCGATATGAGCAGTACTTC
CDR3: CASSPSGSRYEQYF

size: NA
V: TRBV9
J: TRBJ2-1
D: TRBD2
DNA: TGTGCCAGCAGCGCCCCCCGGGGGCTAGCGGGTCTCCACTCCTACAATGAGCAGTTCTTC
CDR3: CASSAPRGLAGLHSYNEQFF

size: NA
V: TRBV30
J: TRBJ2-5
D: NA
DNA: TGTGCCTGGAGTGTGGGAGAGACCCAGTACTTC
CDR3: CAWSVGETQYF

size: once
V: TRBV7-9
J: TRBJ2-3
D: NA
DNA: TGTGCCAGCAGCCTGAGGGCTAGCACAGATACGCAGTATTTT
CDR3: CASSLRASTDTQYF

size: NA
V: TRBV7-2
J: TRBJ2-7
D: TRBD1
DNA: TGTGCCAGCAGGTCGACAGGGACCTACGAGCAGTACTTC
CDR3: CASRSTGTYEQYF

size: NA
V: TRBV19
J: TRBJ2-2
D: NA
DNA: TGTGCCAGTAGTATTCCGTCAAACCGTCGCACCGGGGAGCTGTTTTTT
CDR3: CASSIPSNRRTGELFF

size: NA
V: TRBV4-3
J: TRBJ1-5
D: NA
DNA: TGCGCCAGCAGCCAAGATATGAGGCAGGGCGGTCAGCCCCAGCATTTT
CDR3: CASSQDMRQGGQPQHF

size: NA
V: TRBV5-6
J: TRBJ2-7
D: TRBD2
DNA: TGTGCCAGCAGCCCCAGACTAGCGGGAGAGTTTTTCGAGCAGTACTTC
CDR3: CASSPRLAGEFFEQYF

size: NA
V: TRBV6-6
J: TRBJ1-4
D: NA
DNA: TGTGCCAGCAGCGACATCCCCGGATTTGTGGGTGAAAAACTGTTTTTT
CDR3: CASSDIPGFVGEKLFF

size: NA
V: TRBV15
J: TRBJ2-1
D: NA
DNA: TGTGCCACCAGCAGAGGTAGCGGCGGCGGGTACAATGAGCAGTTCTTC
CDR3: CATSRGSGGGYNEQFF

size: NA
V: TRBV29-1
J: TRBJ1-2
D: TRBD1
DNA: TGCAGCGTTGAAGATCTTGGACAGGCAAACTATGGCTACACCTTC
CDR3: CSVEDLGQANYGYTF

size: few
V: TRBV4-3
J: TRBJ1-1
D: TRBD1
DNA: TGCGCCAGCAGCCCTCAACCGGGACAGGGGGGCACTGAAGCTTTCTTT
CDR3: CASSPQPGQGGTEAFF

size: NA
V: TRBV7-9
J: TRBJ2-5
D: TRBD1
DNA: TGTGCCAGCAGCTCTTACCGGGACAGGGATTGGGAGACCCAGTACTTC
CDR3: CASSSYRDRDWETQYF

size: few
V: TRBV6-6
J: TRBJ1-1
D: NA
DNA: TGTGCCAGCAGTTTACTCACTGAAGCTTTCTTT
CDR3: CASSLLTEAFF

size: few
V: TRBV15
J: TRBJ2-7
D: NA
DNA: TGTGCCACCAGCAGAGATAGAGGCACCTCCTACGAGCAGTACTTC
CDR3: CATSRDRGTSYEQYF

size: NA
V: TRBV5-1
J: TRBJ1-2
D: TRBD1
DNA: TGCGCCAGCAGCTTGGAGGGGATGACAGGGGCCGGCTACACCTTC
CDR3: CASSLEGMTGAGYTF

size: few
V: TRBV2
J: TRBJ1-3
D: TRBD1
DNA: TGTGCCAGCAGTACAACAGGGGGCAAGGGTAACATCATATATTTT
CDR3: CASSTTGGKGNIIYF